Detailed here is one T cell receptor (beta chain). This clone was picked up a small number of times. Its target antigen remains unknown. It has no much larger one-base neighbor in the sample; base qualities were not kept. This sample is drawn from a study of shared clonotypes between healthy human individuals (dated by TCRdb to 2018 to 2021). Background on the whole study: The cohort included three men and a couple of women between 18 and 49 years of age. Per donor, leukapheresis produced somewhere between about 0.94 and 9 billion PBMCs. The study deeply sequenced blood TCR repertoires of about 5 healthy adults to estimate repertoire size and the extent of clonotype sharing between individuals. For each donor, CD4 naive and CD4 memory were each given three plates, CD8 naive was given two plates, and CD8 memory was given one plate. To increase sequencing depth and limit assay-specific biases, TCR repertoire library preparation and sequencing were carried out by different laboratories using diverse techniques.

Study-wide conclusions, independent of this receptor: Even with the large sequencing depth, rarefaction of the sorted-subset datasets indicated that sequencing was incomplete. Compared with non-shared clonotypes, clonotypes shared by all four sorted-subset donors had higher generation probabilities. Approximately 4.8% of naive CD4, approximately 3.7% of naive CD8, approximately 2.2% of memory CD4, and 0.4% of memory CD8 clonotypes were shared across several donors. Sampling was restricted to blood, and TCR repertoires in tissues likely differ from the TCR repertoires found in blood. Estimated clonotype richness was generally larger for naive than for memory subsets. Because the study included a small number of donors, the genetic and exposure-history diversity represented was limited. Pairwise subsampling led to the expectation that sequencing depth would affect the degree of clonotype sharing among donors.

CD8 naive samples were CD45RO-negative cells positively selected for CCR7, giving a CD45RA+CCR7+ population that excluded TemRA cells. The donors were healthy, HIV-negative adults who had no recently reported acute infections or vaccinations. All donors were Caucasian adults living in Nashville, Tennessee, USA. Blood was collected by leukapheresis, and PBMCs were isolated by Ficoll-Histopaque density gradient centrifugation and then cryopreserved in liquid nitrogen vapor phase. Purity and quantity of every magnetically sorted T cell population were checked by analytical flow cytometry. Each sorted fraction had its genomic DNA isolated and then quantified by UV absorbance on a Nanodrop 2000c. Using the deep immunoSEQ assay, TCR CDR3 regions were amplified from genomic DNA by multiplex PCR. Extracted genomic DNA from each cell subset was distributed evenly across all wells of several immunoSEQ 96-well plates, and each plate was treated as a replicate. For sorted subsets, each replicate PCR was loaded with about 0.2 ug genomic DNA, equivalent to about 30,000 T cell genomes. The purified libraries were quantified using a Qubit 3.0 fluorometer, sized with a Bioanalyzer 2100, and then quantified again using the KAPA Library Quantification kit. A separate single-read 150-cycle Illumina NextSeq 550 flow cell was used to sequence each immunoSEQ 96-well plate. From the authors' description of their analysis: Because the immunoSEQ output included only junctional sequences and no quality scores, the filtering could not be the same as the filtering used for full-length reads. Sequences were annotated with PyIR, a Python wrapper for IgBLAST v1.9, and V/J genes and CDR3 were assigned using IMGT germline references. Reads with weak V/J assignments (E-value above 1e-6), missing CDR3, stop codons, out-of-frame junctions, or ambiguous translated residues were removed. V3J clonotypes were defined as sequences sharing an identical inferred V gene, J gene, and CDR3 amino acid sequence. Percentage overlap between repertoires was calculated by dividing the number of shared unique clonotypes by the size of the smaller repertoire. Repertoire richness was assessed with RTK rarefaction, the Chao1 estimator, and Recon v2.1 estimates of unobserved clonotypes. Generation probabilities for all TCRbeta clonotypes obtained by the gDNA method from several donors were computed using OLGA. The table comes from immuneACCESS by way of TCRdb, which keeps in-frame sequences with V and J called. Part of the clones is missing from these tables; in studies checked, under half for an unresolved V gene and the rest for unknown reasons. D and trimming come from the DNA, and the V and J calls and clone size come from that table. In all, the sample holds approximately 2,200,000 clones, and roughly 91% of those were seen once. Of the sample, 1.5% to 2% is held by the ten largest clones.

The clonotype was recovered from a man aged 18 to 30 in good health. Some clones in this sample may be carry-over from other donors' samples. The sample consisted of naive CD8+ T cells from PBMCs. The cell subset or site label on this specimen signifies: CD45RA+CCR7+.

The CDR3 corresponds to CASSPWGEGPYNEQFF. The sequenced DNA: TGTGCCAGCAGCCCCTGGGGGGAGGGCCCCTACAATGAGCAGTTCTTC. Recombination linked TRBV7-2 to TRBJ2-1; 7 bases in the junction line up with TRBD2. After removal of 5 bases from V and 2 bases from J, the junction retains 9 bases not matched to a gene. CDR1 SGHTA and CDR2 FQGNSA were looked up in the germline V gene. There are 16 amino acids in the CDR3, from cysteine to phenylalanine inclusive. The kept DNA is CDR3 alone, 48 bases in frame from the first base.